One and the same sample provided the 25 T cell receptor beta chains below, sequenced in a study of blood T cell repertoires in COVID-19. Sequencing was performed with immunoSEQ multiplex PCR; in TCRdb, only in-frame clones are kept and a portion is missing. The sample lists 350,000 to 450,000 clones, around 87% seen once, with roughly 2.1% in the top ten. Sequencing was carried out using peripheral blood. These TCRs come from a woman aged 55-70 years with COVID-19, enrolled during active disease.

The chain couples TRBV2 to TRBJ2-1; TRBD1 is a possible D gene (5 bases). This CDR3 region has 16 residues. CDR1 SNHLY and CDR2 FYNNEI come from the germline V gene. CDR3 sequence: CAGKSLQGSSYNEQFF. In DNA, the CDR3 is TGTGCTGGTAAAAGTTTGCAGGGCAGCTCCTACAATGAGCAGTTCTTC.

Only a few counts were recorded for this clone. The chain uses TRBV11-3 and TRBJ1-3; 9 nucleotides agree with TRBD1. Looked up from germline, CDR1 is SGHNT and CDR2 is YENEEA. The V and J ends lost 5 bases and 2 bases, in that order; junction bases with no gene match: 10. CDR3 length: 17 residues. The CDR3 DNA reads as TGTGCCAGCAGCCTCCCGGGACAGGGACAAACTGGAAACACCATATATTTT. Translating gives CASSLPGQGQTGNTIYF.

The CDR3 loop reads CASSDRGVNGYTF. As DNA, the CDR3 is TGTGCCAGCAGTGACAGGGGCGTAAATGGCTACACCTTC. This chain links TRBV2 with TRBJ1-2, with D possibly TRBD1 on 6 matching bases. Germline CDR1 SNHLY, CDR2 FYNNEI. V lost 3 bases and J lost 6, with 11 bases in between. The length of the CDR3 is 13 residues. The variable domain in full, completed from reference TRBV2 and TRBJ1-2, reads EPEVTQTPSHQVTQMGQEVILRCVPISNHLYFYWYRQILGQKVEFLVSFYNNEISEKSEIFDDQFSVERPDGSNFTLKIRSTKLEDSAMYFCASSDRGVNGYTFGSGTRLTVV.

The CDR3 spells CASSLVTSGRGANEQYF. DNA for the CDR3: TGCGCCAGCAGCTTGGTGACCTCGGGCAGGGGTGCGAACGAGCAGTACTTC. The V and J genes are TRBV5-1 and TRBJ2-7; a weak D match, TRBD1 (6 bases). Between the trimmed V and J ends, which lost 0 bases and 5 bases, there was a span of 21 bases. The CDR3 runs to 17 residues. CDR1 and CDR2 from the germline V gene are SGHRS and YFSETQ.

This sequence joins TRBV7-9 and TRBJ2-1, with 11 bases aligning to TRBD2. The junction had 6 bases not matched to a gene; V was cut back by 4 bases and J by 4 bases. Germline CDR1 reads SEHNR; CDR2 reads FQNEAQ (reference sequence). The CDR3 consists of 16 residues. As DNA, the CDR3 is TGTGCCAGCAGCTCCGCCGGGACTAGCGGATACAATGAGCAGTTCTTC. Encoded protein: CASSSAGTSGYNEQFF. Full variable domain (rest looked up from reference TRBV7-9 and TRBJ2-1): DTGVSQNPRHKITKRGQNVTFRCDPISEHNRLYWYRQTLGQGPEFLTYFQNEAQLEKSRLLSDRFSAERPKGSFSTLEIQRTEQGDSAMYLCASSSAGTSGYNEQFFGPGTRLTVL.

CDR3 coding DNA: TGTGCCAGCACACGTCAGGGGGTCTCCTACAATGAGCAGTTCTTC. This codes for CASTRQGVSYNEQFF. The gene calls are TRBV27 and TRBJ2-1; 7 bases are a match to TRBD1. CDR1 and CDR2 from the germline V gene are MNHEY and SMNVEV (reference sequence). This CDR3 contains 15 residues. V shed 7 bases and J 0 bases; nucleotides not matched to a gene: 6.

The chain carries TRBV19 and TRBJ1-4; 12 nucleotides align to TRBD1. With V trimmed by 6 bases and J by 8 bases, 13 bases remained unmatched. The CDR3 is 17 amino acids. CDR1 LNHDA and CDR2 SQIVND come from the germline V gene (reference sequence). CDR3 protein: CASRRDRGPSEGEKLFF. The CDR3 bases are TGTGCCAGTAGGAGGGACAGGGGGCCTTCGGAGGGCGAAAAACTGTTTTTT.

The chain uses TRBV6-5 and TRBJ1-5; no definite D call. V dropped 7 bases and J dropped 3 bases, with 7 bases sitting between them. Germline lookup yields CDR1 MNHEY and CDR2 SVGAGI. The CDR3 sequence is 12 residues long. CDR3 DNA sequence: TGTGCCAGCACCAAACTCAATCAGCCCCAGCATTTT. The encoded protein is CASTKLNQPQHF.

The chain employs TRBV5-1 and TRBJ2-7, with D maybe TRBD2 (6 bases). The CDR3 is 15 residues long. CDR1 and CDR2 (germline): SGHRS, YFSETQ. The ends were cut back, 0 bases at V and 4 bases at J, with 14 bases in the middle. The CDR3 protein is CASSLVSGVQYEQYF. DNA for the CDR3: TGCGCCAGCAGCTTGGTCTCGGGGGTGCAATACGAGCAGTACTTC.

This sequence joins TRBV6-5 and TRBJ2-7, with TRBD1 matching over 7 bases. The CDR3 sequence is 16 residues long. V gave up 0 bases and J gave up 3 bases; unmatched junction bases: 8. Germline V gene sequence: CDR1 MNHEY, CDR2 SVGAGI. The CDR3 loop is CASSYSIRDRVYEQYF. For the CDR3, the DNA is TGTGCCAGCAGTTACTCGATTCGCGACAGGGTCTACGAGCAGTACTTC.

The V and J genes are TRBV5-8 and TRBJ2-7, with TRBD1 matching 7 bases. The germline V gene encodes CDR1 SGHTS and CDR2 YDEGEE. With V trimmed by 3 bases and J by 3 bases, 6 bases remained unmatched. CDR3 length equals 14 residues. CDR3 sequence (DNA): TGTGCCAGCAGCTCGGGACAGTTTCTCTACGAGCAGTACTTC. This translates into CASSSGQFLYEQYF.

The chain joins TRBV7-9 to TRBJ2-3; TRBD1 is a possible D gene (6 bases). The CDR3 consists of 16 residues. Germline V lookup: CDR1 SEHNR, CDR2 FQNEAQ (reference sequence). The V and J ends lost 1 base and 1 base respectively, with 12 bases between them. The CDR3 spells CASSLVWDTRTDTQYF. CDR3 DNA: TGTGCCAGCAGCTTAGTCTGGGACACCCGCACAGATACGCAGTATTTT.

CDR3 DNA: TGTGCCAGCAGCCGTCTTGGTTCGGGGAACACTGAAGCTTTCTTT. It translates to CASSRLGSGNTEAFF. J is TRBJ1-1 and V is TRBV5-5; D unresolved. The germline CDR1 and CDR2 sequences are SGHKS and YYEKEE (reference sequence). V shed 4 bases and J shed 1 base, with 14 bases lying between them. The CDR3 covers 15 residues.

The V and J genes are TRBV19 and TRBJ1-2; possible D gene TRBD1, 6 bases. V shed 2 bases and J shed 8 bases, with 18 bases lying between them. The CDR3 is 15 amino acids. Germline lookup yields CDR1 LNHDA and CDR2 SQIVND (reference sequence). The CDR3 loop reads CASSISRQGTYGYTF. The CDR3 nucleotides are TGTGCCAGTAGTATATCCAGGCAGGGGACCTACGGCTACACCTTC. Looking up the rest from reference TRBV19 and TRBJ1-2 gives the full variable domain: DGGITQSPKYLFRKEGQNVTLSCEQNLNHDAMYWYRQDPGQGLRLIYYSQIVNDFQKGDIAEGYSVSREKKESFPLTVTSAQKNPTAFYLCASSISRQGTYGYTFGSGTRLTVV.

The V call is TRBV5-5, the J call TRBJ1-6, with 10 bases identical to TRBD1. Germline loops: CDR1 SGHKS, CDR2 YYEKEE (reference sequence). Germline trimming cut 5 bases from V and 10 bases from J; bases unmatched to any gene: 9. The CDR3 extends over 15 amino acids. This CDR3 reads CASSRSGTGVSPLHF. CDR3 nucleotide sequence: TGTGCCAGCAGTCGTTCCGGGACAGGGGTCTCACCCCTCCACTTT.

Here the CDR3 reads CASSRRGDGYGYTF. DNA for the CDR3: TGTGCCAGCAGCAGAAGGGGCGATGGCTATGGCTACACCTTC. The chain links TRBV5-4 to TRBJ1-2, with D possibly matching TRBD1 (5 bases). Trimming cost V 4 bases and J 4 bases, with 14 bases left between them. Germline V gene data show CDR1 as SGHNT and CDR2 as YYREEE (reference sequence). This CDR3 contains 14 residues.

This chain links TRBV18 with TRBJ1-1; maybe TRBD1 (6 bases). The CDR3 spans 15 residues. Trimming left V 3 bases short and J 0 bases short, with 11 bases between. Germline loops: CDR1 KGHSH, CDR2 LQKENI. In nucleotides, the CDR3 is TGTGCCAGCTCACCCCGGGACACTGTGAACACTGAAGCTTTCTTT. Its translation is CASSPRDTVNTEAFF. Full variable domain (rest looked up from reference TRBV18 and TRBJ1-1): NAGVMQNPRHLVRRRGQEARLRCSPMKGHSHVYWYRQLPEEGLKFMVYLQKENIIDESGMPKERFSAEFPKEGPSILRIQQVVRGDSAAYFCASSPRDTVNTEAFFGQGTRLTVV.

This chain links TRBV6-5 with TRBJ2-2; a possible D gene is TRBD2 (6 bases). The V and J ends lost 4 bases and 0 bases respectively, with 12 bases between them. The germline CDR1 and CDR2 sequences are MNHEY and SVGAGI. The CDR3 runs 16 residues. The CDR3: CASSSPRRANTGELFF. In DNA form, the CDR3 reads TGTGCCAGCAGTTCCCCGAGGAGGGCGAACACCGGGGAGCTGTTTTTT.

The chain joins TRBV20-1 to TRBJ1-2, with D maybe TRBD1 (6 bases). The CDR3 consists of 11 residues. Germline V gene sequence: CDR1 DFQATT, CDR2 SNEGSKA (reference sequence). With 6 bases removed from V and 3 bases from J, the gap between germline ends came to 8 bases. The CDR3 spells CSARTDYGYTF. DNA for the CDR3: TGCAGTGCCCGGACAGACTATGGCTACACCTTC.

The chain employs TRBV5-4 and TRBJ2-5; 11 bases align to TRBD2. The V gene's germline CDR1 is SGHNT and CDR2 YYREEE (reference sequence). The CDR3 consists of 15 residues. V dropped 2 bases and J dropped 2; count of bases not matched to a gene: 2. This CDR3 is CASSFRTSGQETQYF. The CDR3 DNA follows: TGTGCCAGCAGCTTCCGGACTAGCGGGCAAGAGACCCAGTACTTC.

The chain is built from TRBV18 and TRBJ1-1; the match to TRBD1 covers 7 bases. The V and J ends lost 2 bases and 4 bases, in that order; junction bases with no gene match: 1. Germline-derived CDR1 and CDR2 are KGHSH and LQKENI. The CDR3 consists of 13 residues. In DNA form, the CDR3 reads TGTGCCAGCTCACCAGGACAGGTCACTGAAGCTTTCTTT. The encoded protein is CASSPGQVTEAFF.

This clone was counted a single time. The chain recombines TRBV9 with TRBJ1-2, with D tentatively TRBD1 (5 bases). This CDR3 is built from 13 residues. CDR1 and CDR2 from the germline V gene are SGDLS and YYNGEE. Trimming took 5 bases from V and 5 from J, leaving 13 bases between them. The CDR3 loop is CASRDQGLYGYTF. Here the CDR3 DNA reads TGTGCCAGCAGGGACCAGGGACTTTATGGCTACACCTTC.

V gene TRBV5-5 combines with J gene TRBJ1-1, with 9 bases that match TRBD1. The CDR3 contains 14 residues. The junction had 5 bases not matched to a gene; V was cut back by 4 bases and J by 4 bases. Germline values: CDR1 SGHKS, CDR2 YYEKEE (reference sequence). CDR3 in amino acids: CASSVTGGGTEAFF. CDR3 sequence (DNA): TGTGCCAGCAGCGTAACAGGGGGCGGCACTGAAGCTTTCTTT.

The table lists this clone with a few counts. Other DNA sequences within the sample encode an identical CDR3. This chain uses TRBV6-5 with TRBJ1-5; no definite D call. Looked up from germline, CDR1 is MNHEY and CDR2 is SVGAGI. Trimming left V 0 bases short and J 4 bases short, with 7 bases between. The CDR3 extends over 14 amino acids. The CDR3 reads CASSYSRGNQPQHF. DNA of the CDR3: TGTGCCAGCAGTTACTCGCGAGGGAATCAGCCCCAGCATTTT.

The chain recombines TRBV27 with TRBJ1-1; 12 bases are shared with TRBD1. The V and J ends lost 5 bases and 0 bases, in that order; junction bases with no gene match: 7. The V gene's germline CDR1 is MNHEY and CDR2 SMNVEV (reference sequence). The CDR3 covers 17 residues. DNA of the CDR3: TGTGCCAGCAGTCCCCCGGGACAGGGGGCAATGAACACTGAAGCTTTCTTT. It translates to CASSPPGQGAMNTEAFF.